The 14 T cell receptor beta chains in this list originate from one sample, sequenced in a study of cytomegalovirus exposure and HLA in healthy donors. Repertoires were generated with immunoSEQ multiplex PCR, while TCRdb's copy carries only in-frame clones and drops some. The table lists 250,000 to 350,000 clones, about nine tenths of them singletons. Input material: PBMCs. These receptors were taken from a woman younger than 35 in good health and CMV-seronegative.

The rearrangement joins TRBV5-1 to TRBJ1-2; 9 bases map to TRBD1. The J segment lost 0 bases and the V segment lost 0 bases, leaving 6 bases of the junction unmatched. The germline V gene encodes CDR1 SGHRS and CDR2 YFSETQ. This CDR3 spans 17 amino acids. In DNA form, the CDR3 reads TGCGCCAGCAGCTTGGGCCGGGACAGGGCCCCTAACTATGGCTACACCTTC. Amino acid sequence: CASSLGRDRAPNYGYTF. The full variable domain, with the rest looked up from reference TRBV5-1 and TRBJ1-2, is KAGVTQTPRYLIKTRGQQVTLSCSPISGHRSVSWYQQTPGQGLQFLFEYFSETQRNKGNFPGRFSGRQFSNSRSEMNVSTLELGDSALYLCASSLGRDRAPNYGYTFGSGTRLTVV.

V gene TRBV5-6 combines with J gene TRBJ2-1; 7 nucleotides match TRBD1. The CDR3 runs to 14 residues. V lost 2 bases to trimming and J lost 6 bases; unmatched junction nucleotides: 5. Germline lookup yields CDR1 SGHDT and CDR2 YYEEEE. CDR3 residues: CASSLVQGSNEQFF. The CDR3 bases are TGTGCCAGCAGCTTAGTACAGGGGAGCAATGAGCAGTTCTTC.

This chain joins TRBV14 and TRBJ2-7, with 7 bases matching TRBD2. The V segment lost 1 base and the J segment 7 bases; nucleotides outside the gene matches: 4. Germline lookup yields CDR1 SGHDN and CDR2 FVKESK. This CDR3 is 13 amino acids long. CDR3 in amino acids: CASSQVRAGEQYF. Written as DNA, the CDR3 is TGTGCCAGCAGCCAAGTGAGAGCGGGGGAGCAGTACTTC.

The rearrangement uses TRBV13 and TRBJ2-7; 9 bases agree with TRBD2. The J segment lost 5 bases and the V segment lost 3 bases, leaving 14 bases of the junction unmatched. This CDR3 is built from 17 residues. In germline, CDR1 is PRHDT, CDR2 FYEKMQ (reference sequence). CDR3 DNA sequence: TGTGCCAGCAGCTTTAGTTTCGGCGGGAGGGCCCCGCACGAGCAGTACTTC. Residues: CASSFSFGGRAPHEQYF.

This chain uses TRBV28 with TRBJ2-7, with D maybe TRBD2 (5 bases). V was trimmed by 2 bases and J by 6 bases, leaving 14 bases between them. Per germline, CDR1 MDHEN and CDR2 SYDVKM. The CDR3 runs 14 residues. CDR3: CASSLGSASSEQYF. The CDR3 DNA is TGTGCCAGCAGTTTAGGGAGTGCGTCGTCCGAGCAGTACTTC.

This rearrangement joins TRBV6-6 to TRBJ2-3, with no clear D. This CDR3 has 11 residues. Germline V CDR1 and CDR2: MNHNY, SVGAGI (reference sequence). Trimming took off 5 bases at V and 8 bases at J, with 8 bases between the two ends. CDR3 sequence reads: CASSKSGTQYF. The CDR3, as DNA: TGTGCCAGCAGTAAGTCCGGTACGCAGTATTTT.

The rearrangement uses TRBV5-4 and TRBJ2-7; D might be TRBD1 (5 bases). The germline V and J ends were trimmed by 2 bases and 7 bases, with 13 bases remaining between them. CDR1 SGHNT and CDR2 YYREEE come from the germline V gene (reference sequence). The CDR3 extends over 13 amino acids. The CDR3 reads CASSLQASPEQYF. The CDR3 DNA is TGTGCCAGCAGCTTACAGGCCTCACCTGAGCAGTACTTC. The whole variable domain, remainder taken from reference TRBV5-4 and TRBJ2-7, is ETGVTQSPTHLIKTRGQQVTLRCSSQSGHNTVSWYQQALGQGPQFIFQYYREEENGRGNFPPRFSGLQFPNYSSELNVNALELDDSALYLCASSLQASPEQYFGPGTRLTVT.

The CDR3 sequence is CASSQDFGTSNYEQYF. As DNA, the CDR3 is TGTGCCAGCAGCCAAGACTTCGGGACTAGTAATTACGAGCAGTACTTC. V and J are TRBV4-2 and TRBJ2-7, with 8 bases that match TRBD2. Germline values: CDR1 LGHNA, CDR2 YNFKEQ. With 0 bases clipped from V and 4 bases from J, the junction kept 8 bases outside the gene matches. The CDR3 sequence is 16 residues long.

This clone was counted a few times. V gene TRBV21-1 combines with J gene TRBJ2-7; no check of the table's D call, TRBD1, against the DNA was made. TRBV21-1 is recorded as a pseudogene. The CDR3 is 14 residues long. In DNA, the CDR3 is TGTGCCAGCAGCAACGACAGGGTTCCCCACGAGCAGTACTTC. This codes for CASSNDRVPHEQYF.

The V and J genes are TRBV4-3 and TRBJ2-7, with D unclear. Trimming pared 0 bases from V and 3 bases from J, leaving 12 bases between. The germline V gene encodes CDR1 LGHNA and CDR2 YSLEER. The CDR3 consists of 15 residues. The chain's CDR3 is CASSQDRVADYEQYF. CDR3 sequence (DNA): TGCGCCAGCAGCCAAGATCGGGTAGCAGACTACGAGCAGTACTTC.

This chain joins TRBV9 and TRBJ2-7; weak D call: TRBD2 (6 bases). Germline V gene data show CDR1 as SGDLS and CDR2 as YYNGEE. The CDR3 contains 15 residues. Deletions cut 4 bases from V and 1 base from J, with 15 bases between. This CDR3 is CASSSGDGRSYEQYF. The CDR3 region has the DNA TGTGCCAGCAGCTCAGGCGATGGGAGGTCCTACGAGCAGTACTTC.

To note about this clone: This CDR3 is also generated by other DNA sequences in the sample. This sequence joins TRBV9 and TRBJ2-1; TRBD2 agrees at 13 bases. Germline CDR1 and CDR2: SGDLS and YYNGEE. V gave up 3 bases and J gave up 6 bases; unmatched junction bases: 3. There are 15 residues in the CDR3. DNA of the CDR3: TGTGCCAGCAGCGCGACTAGCGGGAGGACCAATGAGCAGTTCTTC. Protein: CASSATSGRTNEQFF. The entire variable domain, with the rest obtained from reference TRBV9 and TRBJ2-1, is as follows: DSGVTQTPKHLITATGQRVTLRCSPRSGDLSVYWYQQSLDQGLQFLIQYYNGEERAKGNILERFSAQQFPDLHSELNLSSLELGDSALYFCASSATSGRTNEQFFGPGTRLTVL.

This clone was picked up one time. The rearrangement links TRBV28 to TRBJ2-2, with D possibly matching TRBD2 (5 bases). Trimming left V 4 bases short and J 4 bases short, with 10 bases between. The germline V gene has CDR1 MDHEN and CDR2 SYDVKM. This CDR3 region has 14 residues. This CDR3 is CASSSPEATGELFF. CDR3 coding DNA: TGTGCCAGCAGTTCCCCGGAGGCCACCGGGGAGCTGTTTTTT.

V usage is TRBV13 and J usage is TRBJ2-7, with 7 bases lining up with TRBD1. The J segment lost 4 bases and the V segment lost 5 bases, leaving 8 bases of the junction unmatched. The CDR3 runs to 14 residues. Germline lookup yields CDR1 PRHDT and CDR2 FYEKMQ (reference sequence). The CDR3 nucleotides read TGTGCCAGCAGCCCCGACAGGGAAGGTTACGAGCAGTACTTC. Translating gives CASSPDREGYEQYF.